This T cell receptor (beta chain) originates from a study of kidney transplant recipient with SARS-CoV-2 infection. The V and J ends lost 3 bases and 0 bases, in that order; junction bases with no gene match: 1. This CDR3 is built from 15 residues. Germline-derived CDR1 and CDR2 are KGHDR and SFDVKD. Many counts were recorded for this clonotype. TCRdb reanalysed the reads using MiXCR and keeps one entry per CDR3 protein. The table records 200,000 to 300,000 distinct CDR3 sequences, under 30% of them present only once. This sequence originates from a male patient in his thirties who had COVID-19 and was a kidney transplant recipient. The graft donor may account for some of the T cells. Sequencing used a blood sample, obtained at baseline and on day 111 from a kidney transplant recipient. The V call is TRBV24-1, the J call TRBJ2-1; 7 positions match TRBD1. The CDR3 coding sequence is TGTGCCACCAGTGATCGACAGGGCTCCTACAATGAGCAGTTCTTC. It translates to CATSDRQGSYNEQFF.